This passage covers 15 T cell receptor beta chains from one sample sequenced in a study of PD-1 blockade in classical Hodgkin lymphoma (dated by TCRdb to 2020 to 2022). Explained via the paper, the time point label denotes: cycle 2 day 1 (C2D1) of nivolumab. All trial patients had relapsed after autologous stem cell transplantation, with cohorts A, B and C differing in prior brentuximab vedotin exposure. Libraries were made using the immunoSEQ multiplex PCR assay. Not all clones reach the TCRdb copy of this immuneACCESS table, which keeps in-frame sequences only. Checked studies attribute under half of the gap to unresolved V genes and leave the rest unexplained. This sample has about 50,000 clones in its table, and more than 75% of those were observed once. The biggest ten clones account for less than 6.5% of the sample. The sequencing here drew on peripheral blood mononuclear cells (PBMCs), taken before the second cycle of nivolumab. Source of these receptors: a human donor with classical Hodgkin lymphoma.

The rearrangement joins TRBV28 to TRBJ2-7, with a possible D match to TRBD2 (5 bases). Germline V gene sequence: CDR1 MDHEN, CDR2 SYDVKM. The V end lost 7 bases, the J end lost 6 bases, and 19 bases lay between the germline ends. CDR3 length: 14 amino acids. This chain's CDR3 is CASTLPGSRSEQYF. Here the CDR3 DNA reads TGTGCCAGCACCCTCCCGGGGTCTAGGAGCGAGCAGTACTTC.

This clone has a single count. The CDR3 loop reads CASSLSVWNEQFF. The CDR3 DNA sequence: TGTGCCAGCAGTTTATCCGTTTGGAATGAGCAGTTCTTC. The chain links TRBV27 to TRBJ2-1; D gene uncertain. The CDR3 has 13 residues. Germline V gene sequence: CDR1 MNHEY, CDR2 SMNVEV (reference sequence). The V and J ends lost 0 bases and 7 bases respectively, with 7 bases between them.

The rearrangement joins TRBV5-1 to TRBJ2-7; no definite D call. CDR3 length equals 14 residues. V was trimmed by 0 bases and J by 1 base, leaving 8 bases between them. Per germline, CDR1 SGHRS and CDR2 YFSETQ. The DNA for the CDR3 is TGCGCCAGCAGCTTGGCGGCAACTTCCTACGAGCAGTACTTC. Its translation is CASSLAATSYEQYF.

The chain joins TRBV10-3 to TRBJ2-3; D is unresolved. The germline V gene has CDR1 ENHRY and CDR2 SYGVKD. The V end was cut by 0 bases, the J end by 10 bases, with 8 bases between. The CDR3 consists of 12 residues. DNA for the CDR3: TGTGCCATCAGTGAGTCTGTGGTGTCGCAGTATTTT. It translates to CAISESVVSQYF.

This clone was observed once. This chain uses TRBV10-3 with TRBJ1-2, with 8 bases lining up with TRBD1. Germline V gives CDR1 ENHRY, CDR2 SYGVKD. The V gene end was trimmed by 8 bases and the J gene end by 5 bases; junction bases not matched to a gene: 4. The CDR3 runs to 12 residues. The CDR3: CAIGGTGYGYTF. In DNA form, the CDR3 reads TGTGCCATCGGGGGGACAGGATATGGCTACACCTTC.

The chain links TRBV10-3 to TRBJ2-3; TRBD2 matches 11 bases. J gave up 3 bases and V 6 bases, and 5 bases lay outside the gene matches. The CDR3 consists of 15 residues. Looked up from germline, CDR1 is ENHRY and CDR2 is SYGVKD. CDR3 loop: CAIRALAGDTDTQYF. Here the CDR3 DNA reads TGTGCCATCAGAGCACTAGCGGGGGATACAGATACGCAGTATTTT.

The rearrangement links TRBV18 to TRBJ2-2; D might be TRBD2 (6 bases). Germline V gene lookup returns CDR1 KGHSH and CDR2 LQKENI. Between the trimmed V and J ends, which lost 3 bases and 1 base, there was a span of 6 bases. The CDR3 runs to 14 residues. The CDR3 is CASSPGGNTGELFF. Written as DNA, the CDR3 is TGTGCCAGCTCACCCGGGGGGAACACCGGGGAGCTGTTTTTT.

The J gene is TRBJ2-1, the V gene TRBV5-6; D uncertain. This CDR3 has 12 amino acids. CDR1 is SGHDT and CDR2 is YYEEEE in the germline V gene. Between the trimmed V and J ends, which lost 4 bases and 3 bases, there was a span of 5 bases. The DNA of the CDR3 is TGTGCCAGCAGCCGTATCTACAATGAGCAGTTCTTC. This encodes CASSRIYNEQFF.

The sample holds a few counts of this clone. The rearrangement joins TRBV5-1 to TRBJ1-2, with 8 bases lining up with TRBD1. CDR1 SGHRS and CDR2 YFSETQ come from the germline V gene. The V segment lost 5 bases and the J segment 8 bases; nucleotides outside the gene matches: 5. This CDR3 has 12 residues. The CDR3 DNA follows: TGCGCCAGCAGATTGACAGGGGAAGGCTACACCTTC. Translated: CASRLTGEGYTF.

V and J are TRBV18 and TRBJ2-2; D may be TRBD2 (5 bases). CDR3 length equals 16 residues. V was trimmed by 7 bases and J by 1 base, leaving 16 bases between them. CDR1 and CDR2 from the germline V gene are KGHSH and LQKENI. As DNA, the CDR3 is TGTGCCAGCTGGCGGGTGTCGCCGTTGAACACCGGGGAGCTGTTTTTT. It is translated as CASWRVSPLNTGELFF.

In the case of this clone: A clone one base away is much larger, so this may be a read error. V and J are TRBV5-1 and TRBJ1-1; 8 bases line up with TRBD1. Germline V gives CDR1 SGHRS, CDR2 YFSETQ. The CDR3 consists of 13 residues. After removal of 4 bases from V and 3 bases from J, the junction contained 2 bases not matched to a gene. CDR3 in amino acids: CASSATGDTEAFF. CDR3 bases: TGCGCCAGCAGCGCGACAGGGGACACTGAAGCTTTCTTT.

The chain is built from TRBV9 and TRBJ2-3; 7 positions match TRBD1. This CDR3 is 15 amino acids long. Trimming took 4 bases from V and 4 from J; bases not matched to a gene: 9. The germline gives CDR1 SGDLS, CDR2 YYNGEE. The chain's CDR3 is CASSPGHRGPDTQYF. The CDR3 nucleotides are TGTGCCAGCAGCCCTGGGCACAGGGGACCAGATACGCAGTATTTT.

The chain joins TRBV15 to TRBJ1-1; D remains unclear. CDR1 is LNHNV, CDR2 YYDKDF, per germline (reference sequence). This CDR3 contains 16 residues. Trimming took off 0 bases at V and 1 base at J, with 12 bases between the two ends. CDR3 nucleotide sequence: TGTGCCACCAGCAGAGAGACGAGGGTTGGGAACACTGAAGCTTTCTTT. Its translation is CATSRETRVGNTEAFF.

This clone was seen only a few times. The chain is built from TRBV28 and TRBJ2-7; 7 nucleotides align to TRBD1. The junction had 12 bases not matched to a gene; V was cut back by 4 bases and J by 3 bases. CDR3 length: 16 amino acids. Germline CDR1 MDHEN, CDR2 SYDVKM. Here the CDR3 DNA reads TGTGCCAGCAGTTCCCGGGACAGCACTAACTACTACGAGCAGTACTTC. The encoded protein is CASSSRDSTNYYEQYF.

The chain links TRBV19 to TRBJ1-1; D uncertain. Germline CDR1 reads LNHDA; CDR2 reads SQIVND (reference sequence). Trimming shortened V by 3 bases and J by 4 bases, and 6 bases separated the two germline ends. This CDR3 is built from 12 residues. This CDR3 reads CASSIQGTEAFF. CDR3 bases: TGTGCCAGTAGTATCCAAGGCACTGAAGCTTTCTTT.